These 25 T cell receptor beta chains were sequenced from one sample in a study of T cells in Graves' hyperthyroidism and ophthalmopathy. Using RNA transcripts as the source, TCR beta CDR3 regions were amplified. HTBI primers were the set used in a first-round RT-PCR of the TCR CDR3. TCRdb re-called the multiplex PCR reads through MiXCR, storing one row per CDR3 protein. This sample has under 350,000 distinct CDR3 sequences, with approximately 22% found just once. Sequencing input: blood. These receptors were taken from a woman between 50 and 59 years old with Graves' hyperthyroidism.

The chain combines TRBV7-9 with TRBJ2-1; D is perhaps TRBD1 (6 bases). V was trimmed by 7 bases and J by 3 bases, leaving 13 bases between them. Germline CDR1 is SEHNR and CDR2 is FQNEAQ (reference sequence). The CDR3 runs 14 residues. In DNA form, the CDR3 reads TGTGCCAGCACCCCCGGGACATACTACAATGAGCAGTTCTTC. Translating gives CASTPGTYYNEQFF.

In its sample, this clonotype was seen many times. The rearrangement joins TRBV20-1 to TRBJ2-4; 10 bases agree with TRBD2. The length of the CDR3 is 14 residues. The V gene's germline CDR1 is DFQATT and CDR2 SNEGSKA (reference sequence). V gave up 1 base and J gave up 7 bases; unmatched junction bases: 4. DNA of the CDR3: TGCAGTGCTAGAGCTAGCGGGAGAGGGAACATTCAGTACTTC. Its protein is CSARASGRGNIQYF.

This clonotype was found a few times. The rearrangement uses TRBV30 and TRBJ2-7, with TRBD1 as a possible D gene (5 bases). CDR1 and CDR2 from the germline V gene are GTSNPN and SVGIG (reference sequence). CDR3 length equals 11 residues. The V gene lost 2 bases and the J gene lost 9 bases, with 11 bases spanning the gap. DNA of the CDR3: TGTGCCTGGAGTAAACAGGCCTCGCAGTACTTC. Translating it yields CAWSKQASQYF. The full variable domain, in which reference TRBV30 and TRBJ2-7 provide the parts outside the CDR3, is SQTIHQWPATLVQPVGSPLSLECTVEGTSNPNLYWYRQAAGRGLQLLFYSVGIGQISSEVPQNLSASRPQDRQFILSSKKLLLSDSGFYLCAWSKQASQYFGPGTRLTVT.

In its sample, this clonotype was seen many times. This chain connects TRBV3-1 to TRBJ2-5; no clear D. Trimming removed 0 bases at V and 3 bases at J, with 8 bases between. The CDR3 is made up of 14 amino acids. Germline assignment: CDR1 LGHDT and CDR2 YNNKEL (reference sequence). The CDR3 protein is CASSQDRFEETQYF. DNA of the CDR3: TGTGCCAGCAGCCAAGATAGATTTGAAGAGACCCAGTACTTC.

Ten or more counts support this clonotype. CDR3 in amino acids: CSAVSGNQPQHF. The CDR3 nucleotides are TGCAGTGCGGTTTCGGGCAATCAGCCCCAGCATTTT. The chain links TRBV20-1 to TRBJ1-5; D unclear. Trimming took off 6 bases at V and 2 bases at J, with 8 bases between the two ends. This CDR3 has 12 amino acids. Germline assignment: CDR1 DFQATT and CDR2 SNEGSKA (reference sequence).

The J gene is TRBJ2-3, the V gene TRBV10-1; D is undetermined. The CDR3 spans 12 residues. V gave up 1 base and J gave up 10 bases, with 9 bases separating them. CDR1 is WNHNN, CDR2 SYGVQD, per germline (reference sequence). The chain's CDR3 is CASSEWRRAQYF. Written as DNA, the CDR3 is TGCGCCAGCAGTGAGTGGAGACGCGCGCAGTATTTT.

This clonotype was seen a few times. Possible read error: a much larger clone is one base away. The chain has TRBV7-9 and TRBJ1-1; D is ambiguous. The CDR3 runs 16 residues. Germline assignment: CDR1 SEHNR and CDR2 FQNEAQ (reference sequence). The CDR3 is CAGSFGDIARSTEAFF. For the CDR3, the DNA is TGTGCCGGCAGCTTTGGGGATATCGCGCGTAGCACTGAAGCTTTCTTT.

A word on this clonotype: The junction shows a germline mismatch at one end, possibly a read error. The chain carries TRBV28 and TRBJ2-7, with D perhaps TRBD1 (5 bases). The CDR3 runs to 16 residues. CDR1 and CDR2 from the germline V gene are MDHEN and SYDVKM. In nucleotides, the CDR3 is TGTGCCAGCACCCGTCCCTCAGGGCAAAGCTCCTACGAGCAGCACTTC. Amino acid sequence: CASTRPSGQSSYEQHF.

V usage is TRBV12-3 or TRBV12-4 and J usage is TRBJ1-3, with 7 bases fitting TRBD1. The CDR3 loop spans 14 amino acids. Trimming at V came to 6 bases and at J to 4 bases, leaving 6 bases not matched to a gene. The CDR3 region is CASSPRTGGNTIYF. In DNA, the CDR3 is TGTGCCAGCAGCCCTAGGACAGGAGGAAACACCATATATTTT.

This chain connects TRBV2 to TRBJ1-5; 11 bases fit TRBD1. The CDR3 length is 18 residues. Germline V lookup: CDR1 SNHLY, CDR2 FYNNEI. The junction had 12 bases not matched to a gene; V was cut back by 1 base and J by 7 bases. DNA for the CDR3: TGTGCCAGCAGTGAAGACCCCGGACAGGGGGCTGTAGGCCAGCCCCAGCATTTT. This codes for CASSEDPGQGAVGQPQHF.

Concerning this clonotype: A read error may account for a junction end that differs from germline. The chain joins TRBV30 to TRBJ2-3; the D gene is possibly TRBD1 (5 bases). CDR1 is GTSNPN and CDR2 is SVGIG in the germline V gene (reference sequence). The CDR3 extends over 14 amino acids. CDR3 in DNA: TGTACCTGGAGTCTGGACACTTGGGGAGATACGCAGTATTTT. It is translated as CTWSLDTWGDTQYF.

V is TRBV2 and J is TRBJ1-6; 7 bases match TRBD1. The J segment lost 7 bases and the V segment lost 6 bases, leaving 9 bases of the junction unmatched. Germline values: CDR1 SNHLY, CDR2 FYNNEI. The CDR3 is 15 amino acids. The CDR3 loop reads CASRPPGQSNSPLHF. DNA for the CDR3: TGTGCCAGCAGGCCCCCGGGACAGTCCAATTCACCCCTCCACTTT.

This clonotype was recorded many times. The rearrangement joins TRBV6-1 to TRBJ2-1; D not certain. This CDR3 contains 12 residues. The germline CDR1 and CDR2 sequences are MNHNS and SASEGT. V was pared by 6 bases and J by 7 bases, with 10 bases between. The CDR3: CASSDRVNEQFF. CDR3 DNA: TGTGCCAGCAGCGACCGGGTTAATGAGCAGTTCTTC.

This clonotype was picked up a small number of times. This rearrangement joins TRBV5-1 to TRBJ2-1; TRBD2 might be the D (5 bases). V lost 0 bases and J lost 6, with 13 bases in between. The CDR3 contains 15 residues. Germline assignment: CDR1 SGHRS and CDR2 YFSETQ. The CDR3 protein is CASSLATGRSNEQFF. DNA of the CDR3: TGCGCCAGCAGCTTGGCTACGGGAAGAAGCAATGAGCAGTTCTTC. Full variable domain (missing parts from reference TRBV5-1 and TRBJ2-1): KAGVTQTPRYLIKTRGQQVTLSCSPISGHRSVSWYQQTPGQGLQFLFEYFSETQRNKGNFPGRFSGRQFSNSRSEMNVSTLELGDSALYLCASSLATGRSNEQFFGPGTRLTVL.

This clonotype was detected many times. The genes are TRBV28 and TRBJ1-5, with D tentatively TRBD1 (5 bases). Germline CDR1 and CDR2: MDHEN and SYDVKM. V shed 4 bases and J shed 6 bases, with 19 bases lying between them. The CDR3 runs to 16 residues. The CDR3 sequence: CASSWGADVLTQPQHF. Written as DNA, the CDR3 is TGTGCCAGCAGTTGGGGCGCGGACGTATTGACTCAGCCCCAGCATTTT.

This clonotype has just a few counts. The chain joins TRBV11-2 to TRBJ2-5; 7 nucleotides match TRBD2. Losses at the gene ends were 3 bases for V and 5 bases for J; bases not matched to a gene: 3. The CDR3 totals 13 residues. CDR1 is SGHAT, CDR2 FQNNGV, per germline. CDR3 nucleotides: TGTGCCAGCAGCTTGACTAGCTGGGAGACCCAGTACTTC. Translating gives CASSLTSWETQYF.

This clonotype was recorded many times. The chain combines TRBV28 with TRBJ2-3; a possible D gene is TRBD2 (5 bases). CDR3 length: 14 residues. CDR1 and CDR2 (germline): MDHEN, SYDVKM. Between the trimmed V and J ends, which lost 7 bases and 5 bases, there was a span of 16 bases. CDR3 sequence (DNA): TGTGCCAGCACCCAAAAAAGGGCGGGAGATACGCAGTATTTT. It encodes CASTQKRAGDTQYF. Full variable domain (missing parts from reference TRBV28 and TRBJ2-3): DVKVTQSSRYLVKRTGEKVFLECVQDMDHENMFWYRQDPGLGLRLIYFSYDVKMKEKGDIPEGYSVSREKKERFSLILESASTNQTSMYLCASTQKRAGDTQYFGPGTRLTVL.

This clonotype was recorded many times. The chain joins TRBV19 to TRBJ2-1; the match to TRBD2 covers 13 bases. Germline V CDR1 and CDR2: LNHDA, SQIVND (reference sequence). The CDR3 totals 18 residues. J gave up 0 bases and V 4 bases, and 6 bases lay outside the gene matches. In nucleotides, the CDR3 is TGTGCCAGTAGTAAAGGACTAGCGGGAGTCAACTCCTACAATGAGCAGTTCTTC. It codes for CASSKGLAGVNSYNEQFF.

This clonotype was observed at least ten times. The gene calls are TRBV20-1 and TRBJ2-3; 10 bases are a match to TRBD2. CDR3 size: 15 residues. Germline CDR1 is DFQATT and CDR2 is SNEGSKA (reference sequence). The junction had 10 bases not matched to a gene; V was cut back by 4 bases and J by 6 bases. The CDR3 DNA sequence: TGCAGTGCTACAACAAGCGGGAGGGCCGGGGATACGCAGTATTTT. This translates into CSATTSGRAGDTQYF.

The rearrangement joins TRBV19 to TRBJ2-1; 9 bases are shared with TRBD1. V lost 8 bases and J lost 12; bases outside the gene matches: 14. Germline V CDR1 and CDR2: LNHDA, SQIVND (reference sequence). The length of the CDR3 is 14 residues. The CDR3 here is CASSTGQGYSGQFF. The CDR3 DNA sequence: TGTGCCAGTTCGACGGGACAGGGTTATTCTGGGCAGTTCTTC.

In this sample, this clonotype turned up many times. The CDR3 bases are TGTGCCACCAGTGACCCCCAGCGGGGGTCCGCACGAGAGCAGTACTTC. Translating gives CATSDPQRGSAREQYF. This chain uses TRBV24-1 with TRBJ2-7; 8 positions agree with TRBD2. Germline V gene data show CDR1 as KGHDR and CDR2 as SFDVKD. CDR3 length: 16 amino acids. The V and J ends lost 4 bases and 7 bases, in that order; junction bases with no gene match: 14.

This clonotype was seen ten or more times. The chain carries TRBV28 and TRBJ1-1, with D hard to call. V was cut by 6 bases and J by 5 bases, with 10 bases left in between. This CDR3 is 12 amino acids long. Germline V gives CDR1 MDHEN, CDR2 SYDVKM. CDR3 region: CASRPQWTEAFF. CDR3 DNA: TGTGCCAGCAGGCCTCAGTGGACTGAAGCTTTCTTT. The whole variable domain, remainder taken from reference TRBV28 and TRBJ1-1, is DVKVTQSSRYLVKRTGEKVFLECVQDMDHENMFWYRQDPGLGLRLIYFSYDVKMKEKGDIPEGYSVSREKKERFSLILESASTNQTSMYLCASRPQWTEAFFGQGTRLTVV.

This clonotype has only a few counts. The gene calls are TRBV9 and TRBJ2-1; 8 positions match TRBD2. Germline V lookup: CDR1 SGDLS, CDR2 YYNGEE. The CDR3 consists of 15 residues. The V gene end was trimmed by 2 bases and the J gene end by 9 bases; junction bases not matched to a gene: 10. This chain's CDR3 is CASSVTGTSMFEQFF. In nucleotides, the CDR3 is TGTGCCAGCAGCGTTACCGGGACTAGTATGTTTGAGCAGTTCTTC. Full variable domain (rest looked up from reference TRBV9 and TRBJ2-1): DSGVTQTPKHLITATGQRVTLRCSPRSGDLSVYWYQQSLDQGLQFLIQYYNGEERAKGNILERFSAQQFPDLHSELNLSSLELGDSALYFCASSVTGTSMFEQFFGPGTRLTVL.

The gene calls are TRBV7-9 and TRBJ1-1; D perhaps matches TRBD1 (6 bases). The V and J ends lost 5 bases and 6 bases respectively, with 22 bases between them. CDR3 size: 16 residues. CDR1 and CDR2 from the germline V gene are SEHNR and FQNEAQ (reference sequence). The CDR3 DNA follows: TGTGCCAGCAGCGCACTACAGGGACCGGCGCGAGCTGAAGCTTTCTTT. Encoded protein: CASSALQGPARAEAFF.

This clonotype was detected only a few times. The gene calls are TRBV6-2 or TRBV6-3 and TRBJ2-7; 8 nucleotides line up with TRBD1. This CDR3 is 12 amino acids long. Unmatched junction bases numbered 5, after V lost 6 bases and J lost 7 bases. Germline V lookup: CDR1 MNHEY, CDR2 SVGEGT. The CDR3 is CASRAGGREQYF. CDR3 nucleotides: TGTGCCAGCAGGGCAGGGGGCCGGGAGCAGTACTTC.